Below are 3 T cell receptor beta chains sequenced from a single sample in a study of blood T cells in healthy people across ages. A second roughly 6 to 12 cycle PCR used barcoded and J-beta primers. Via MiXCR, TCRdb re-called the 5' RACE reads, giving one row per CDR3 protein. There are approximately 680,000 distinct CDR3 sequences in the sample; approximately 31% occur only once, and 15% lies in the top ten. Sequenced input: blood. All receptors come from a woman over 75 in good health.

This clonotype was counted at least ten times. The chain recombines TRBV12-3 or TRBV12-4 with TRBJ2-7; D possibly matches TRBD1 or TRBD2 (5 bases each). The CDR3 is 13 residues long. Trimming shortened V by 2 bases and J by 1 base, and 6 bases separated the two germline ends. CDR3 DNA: TGTGCCAGCAGTTTATGGGGGTCCTACGAGCAGTACTTC. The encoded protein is CASSLWGSYEQYF.

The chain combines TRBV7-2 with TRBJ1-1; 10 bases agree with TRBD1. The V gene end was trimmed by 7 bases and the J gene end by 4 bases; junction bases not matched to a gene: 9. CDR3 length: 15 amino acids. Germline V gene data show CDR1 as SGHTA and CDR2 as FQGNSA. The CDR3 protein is CASTPGQGKFTEAFF. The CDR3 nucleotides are TGTGCCAGCACCCCGGGACAGGGGAAGTTCACTGAAGCTTTCTTT.

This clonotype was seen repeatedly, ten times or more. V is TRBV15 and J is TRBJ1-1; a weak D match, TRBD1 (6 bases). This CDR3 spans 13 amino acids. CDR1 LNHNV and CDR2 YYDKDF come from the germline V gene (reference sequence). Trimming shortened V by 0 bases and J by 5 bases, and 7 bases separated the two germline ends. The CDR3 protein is CATSRDTGTEAFF. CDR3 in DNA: TGTGCCACCAGCAGAGATACAGGGACTGAAGCTTTCTTT. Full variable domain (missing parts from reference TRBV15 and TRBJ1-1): DAMVIQNPRYQVTQFGKPVTLSCSQTLNHNVMYWYQQKSSQAPKLLFHYYDKDFNNEADTPDNFQSRRPNTSFCFLDIRSPGLGDTAMYLCATSRDTGTEAFFGQGTRLTVV.